Listed below are T cell receptor beta chains from one sample, sequenced in a study of a mutant IDH1 vaccine in newly diagnosed glioma. TCRdb keeps only in-frame clones here, not all; method: immunoSEQ multiplex PCR. The data hold about 64,000 clones, with roughly 81% observed a single time. Their recognized antigens are unknown. Sequenced material: PBMCs, taken from a glioma patient whose treatment included an IDH1 peptide vaccine. All receptors come from a man aged 25-45 years with glioma. Each CDR3 is given with its conserved first and last residue. A D gene is named only where the DNA matches it firmly.

d_call	v_call	j_call	cdr3_aa	cdr3_nt
.	TRBV2	TRBJ2-2	CASGGEAGGELFF	TGTGCCAGCGGAGGTGAGGCGGGCGGGGAGCTGTTTTTT
.	TRBV9	TRBJ1-1	CASSAEPLEAFF	TGTGCCAGCAGCGCAGAGCCGCTTGAAGCTTTCTTT
TRBD2	TRBV28	TRBJ2-1	CASGLAGAVTQYNEQFF	TGTGCCAGCGGCTTAGCGGGCGCCGTAACCCAATACAATGAGCAGTTCTTC
.	TRBV6-1	TRBJ1-1	CASSDPGHPGSTEAFF	TGTGCCAGCAGTGACCCGGGGCATCCCGGTAGCACTGAAGCTTTCTTT
TRBD2	TRBV6-5	TRBJ2-5	CASKETSGGQETQYF	TGTGCCAGCAAGGAGACTAGCGGGGGGCAAGAGACCCAGTACTTC
.	TRBV5-4	TRBJ2-1	CASSFWGAGHYNEQFF	TGTGCCAGCAGCTTTTGGGGCGCGGGGCACTACAATGAGCAGTTCTTC
.	TRBV6-6	TRBJ1-4	CASNFRMAGDEKLFF	TGTGCCAGCAACTTTCGTATGGCAGGGGATGAAAAACTGTTTTTT
.	TRBV5-5	TRBJ1-4	CASSLWGGEKLFF	TGTGCCAGCAGCCTGTGGGGTGGGGAAAAACTGTTTTTT
.	TRBV5-5	TRBJ1-6	CASRSQWGTLYNSPLHF	TGTGCCAGCAGATCCCAGTGGGGGACCCTGTATAATTCACCCCTCCACTTT
.	TRBV5-1	TRBJ1-4	CASSPRDVYEKLFF	TGCGCCAGCAGCCCCCGGGACGTTTATGAAAAACTGTTTTTT